The source of this T cell receptor beta chain is a study of shared clonotypes between healthy human individuals. The CDR3 spans 17 residues. J lost 2 bases, V lost 1 base, and 8 bases had no gene match. Germline CDR1 and CDR2: SGHRS and YFSETQ. Study-wide points: The represented genetic and exposure-history diversity was limited by the small number of donors.

In its sample, this clone was seen once. Its specificity is unknown. Division of CD4+ cells produced a CD45RA+ naive subset and a CD45RA-negative memory subset. Method: immunoSEQ multiplex PCR; TCRdb's copy keeps in-frame clones and lacks some. The table has 2.5 million or so clones, more than 90% seen once. This TCR derives from a man younger than 30 in good health. The rearrangement links TRBV5-1 to TRBJ2-5, with 10 bases lining up with TRBD2. What was sequenced was naive CD4+ T cells sorted from blood. The subset: CD45RA+ positively selected. The CDR3 loop reads CASSLTLAGTPQETQYF. CDR3 nucleotides: TGCGCCAGCAGCTTGACACTAGCGGGGACTCCACAAGAGACCCAGTACTTC.